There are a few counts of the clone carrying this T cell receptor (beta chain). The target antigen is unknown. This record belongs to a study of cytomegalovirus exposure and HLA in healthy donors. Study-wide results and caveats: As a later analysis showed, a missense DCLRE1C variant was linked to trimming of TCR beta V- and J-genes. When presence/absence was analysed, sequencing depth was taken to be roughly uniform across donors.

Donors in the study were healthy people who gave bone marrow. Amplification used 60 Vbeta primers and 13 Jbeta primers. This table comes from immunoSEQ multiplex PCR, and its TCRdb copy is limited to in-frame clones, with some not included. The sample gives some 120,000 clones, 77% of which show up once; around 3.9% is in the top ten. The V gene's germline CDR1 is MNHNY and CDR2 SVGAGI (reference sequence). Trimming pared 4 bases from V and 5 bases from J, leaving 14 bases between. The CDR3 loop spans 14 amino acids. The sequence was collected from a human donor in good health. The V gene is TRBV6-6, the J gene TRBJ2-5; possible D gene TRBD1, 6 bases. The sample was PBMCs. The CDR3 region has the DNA TGTGCCAGCAGTTCTGGCAGGGGAGTTGAGACCCAGTACTTC. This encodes CASSSGRGVETQYF.